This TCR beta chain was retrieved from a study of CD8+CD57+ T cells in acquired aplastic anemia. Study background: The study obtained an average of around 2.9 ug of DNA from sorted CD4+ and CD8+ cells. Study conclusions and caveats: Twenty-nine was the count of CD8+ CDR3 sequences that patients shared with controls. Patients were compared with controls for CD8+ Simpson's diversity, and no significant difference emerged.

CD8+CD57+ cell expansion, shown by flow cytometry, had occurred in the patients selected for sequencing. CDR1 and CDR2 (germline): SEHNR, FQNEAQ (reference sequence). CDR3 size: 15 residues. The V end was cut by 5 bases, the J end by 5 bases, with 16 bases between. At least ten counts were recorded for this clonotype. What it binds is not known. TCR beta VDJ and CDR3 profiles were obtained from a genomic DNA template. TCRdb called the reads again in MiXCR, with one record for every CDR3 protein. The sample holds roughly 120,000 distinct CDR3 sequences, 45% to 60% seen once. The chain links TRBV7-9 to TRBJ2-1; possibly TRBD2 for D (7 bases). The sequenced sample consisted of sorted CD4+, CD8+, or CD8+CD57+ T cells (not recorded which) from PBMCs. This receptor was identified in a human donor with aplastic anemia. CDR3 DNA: TGTGCCAGCAGCCCCCAGGGGAGGGGGGACAATGAGCAGTTCTTC. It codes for CASSPQGRGDNEQFF.